This passage covers 4 T cell receptor beta chains from one sample sequenced in a study of blood T cell repertoires in COVID-19. Some clones are missing from TCRdb's copy, which holds only in-frame ones; the method was immunoSEQ multiplex PCR. The repertoire holds about 170,000 clones, with 70% to 85% as singletons. Sequencing was carried out using peripheral blood. The receptors stem from a man aged 80 or over with COVID-19, enrolled during active disease.

This chain links TRBV11-2 with TRBJ2-5, with TRBD1 matching over 9 bases. Losses at the gene ends were 7 bases for V and 5 bases for J; bases not matched to a gene: 11. Germline loops: CDR1 SGHAT, CDR2 FQNNGV. This CDR3 has 15 residues. The CDR3 protein is CASIPRGQGGETQYF. The CDR3 coding sequence is TGTGCCAGCATCCCACGGGGACAGGGAGGGGAGACCCAGTACTTC.

The CDR3 bases are TGTGCCAGCAGCCAAGAGGAGTACCATGAGGGTCTGAGCAATCAGCCCCAGCATTTT. Amino acid sequence: CASSQEEYHEGLSNQPQHF. V gene TRBV3-1 (or the pseudogene TRBV3-2) combines with J gene TRBJ1-5; the D is unclear. The CDR3 sequence is 19 residues long. Germline V gene lookup returns CDR1 LGHDT and CDR2 YNNKEL (reference sequence). The ends were cut back, 0 bases at V and 1 base at J, with 19 bases in the middle.

The chain recombines TRBV19 with TRBJ1-4, with 9 positions matching TRBD1. The germline gives CDR1 LNHDA, CDR2 SQIVND (reference sequence). V lost 5 bases and J lost 6; bases outside the gene matches: 4. CDR3 size: 14 residues. The CDR3 DNA reads as TGTGCCAGTAGTGTCCGGGACAGGGATGAAAAACTGTTTTTT. This sequence encodes CASSVRDRDEKLFF.

This clone was found once. J is TRBJ1-5 and V is TRBV5-4; D may be TRBD1 (6 bases). There are 13 residues in the CDR3. CDR1 and CDR2 from the germline V gene are SGHNT and YYREEE (reference sequence). The ends were cut back, 4 bases at V and 4 bases at J, with 9 bases in the middle. CDR3 sequence reads: CASSRDRNQPQHF. CDR3 DNA sequence: TGTGCCAGCAGCCGAGACAGGAATCAGCCCCAGCATTTT.